The clone carrying this T cell receptor beta chain was observed a handful of times. The antigen is undetermined. These data come from a study of beta chain features in type 1 diabetes. Whole-study results and caveats: A moderate, significant TCRB CDR3 shortening appeared in type 1 diabetes across four CD4+ subsets.

Every isolated RNA sample was fully reverse transcribed, so sequencing captured expressed TCRB transcripts. The table came from immunoSEQ multiplex PCR; TCRdb's copy has only in-frame clones and leaves some out. This sample has 350,000 to 450,000 clones, with about 14% found just once. The TCR originated in a young woman in good health. The sequencing sample was made of naive CD4+ T cells from blood.

The CDR3 DNA is TGCAGCGATAGACAGGGTCGGGAGACCCAGTACTTC. Its translation: CSDRQGRETQYF. The V and J genes are TRBV29-1 and TRBJ2-7; 7 nucleotides agree with TRBD1. The tail of the sequence fits TRBJ2-5 better, so the J call may be wrong. This CDR3 spans 12 amino acids. The germline gives CDR1 SQVTM, CDR2 ANQGSEA.